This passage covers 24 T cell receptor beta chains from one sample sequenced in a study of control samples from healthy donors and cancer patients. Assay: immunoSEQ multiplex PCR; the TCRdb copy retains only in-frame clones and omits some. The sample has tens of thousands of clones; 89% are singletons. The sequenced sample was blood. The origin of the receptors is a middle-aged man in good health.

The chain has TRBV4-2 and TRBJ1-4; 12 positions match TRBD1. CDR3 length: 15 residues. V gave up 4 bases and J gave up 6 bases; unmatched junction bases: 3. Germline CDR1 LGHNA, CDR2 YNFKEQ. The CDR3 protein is CASSLRDRGHEKLFF. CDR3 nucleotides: TGTGCCAGCAGCCTCCGGGACAGGGGGCATGAAAAACTGTTTTTT.

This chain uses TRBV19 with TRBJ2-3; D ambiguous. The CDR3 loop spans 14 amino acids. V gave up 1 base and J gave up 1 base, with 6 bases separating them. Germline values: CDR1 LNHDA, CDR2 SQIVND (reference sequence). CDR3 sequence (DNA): TGTGCCAGTAGTATAGTGTCCGGCACAGATACGCAGTATTTT. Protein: CASSIVSGTDTQYF.

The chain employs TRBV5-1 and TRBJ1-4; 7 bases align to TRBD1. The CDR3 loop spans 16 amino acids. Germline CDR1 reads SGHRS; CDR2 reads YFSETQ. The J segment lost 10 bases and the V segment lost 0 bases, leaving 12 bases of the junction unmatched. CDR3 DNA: TGCGCCAGCAGCTTGGAGGCGGGACAGAGGGGAGTAAAACTGTTTTTT. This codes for CASSLEAGQRGVKLFF. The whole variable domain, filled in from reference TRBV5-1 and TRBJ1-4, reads KAGVTQTPRYLIKTRGQQVTLSCSPISGHRSVSWYQQTPGQGLQFLFEYFSETQRNKGNFPGRFSGRQFSNSRSEMNVSTLELGDSALYLCASSLEAGQRGVKLFFGSGTQLSVL.

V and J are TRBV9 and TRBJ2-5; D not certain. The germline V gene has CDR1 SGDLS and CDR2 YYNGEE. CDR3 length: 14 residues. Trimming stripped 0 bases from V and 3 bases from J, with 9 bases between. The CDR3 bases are TGTGCCAGCAGCGTAGAGGGCAGGAAAGAGACCCAGTACTTC. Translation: CASSVEGRKETQYF.

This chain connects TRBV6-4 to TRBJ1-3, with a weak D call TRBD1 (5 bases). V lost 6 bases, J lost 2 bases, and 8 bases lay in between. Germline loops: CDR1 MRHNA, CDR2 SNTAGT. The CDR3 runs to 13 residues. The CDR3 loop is CASRDNAGNTIYF. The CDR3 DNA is TGTGCCAGCAGGGACAATGCTGGAAACACCATATATTTT.

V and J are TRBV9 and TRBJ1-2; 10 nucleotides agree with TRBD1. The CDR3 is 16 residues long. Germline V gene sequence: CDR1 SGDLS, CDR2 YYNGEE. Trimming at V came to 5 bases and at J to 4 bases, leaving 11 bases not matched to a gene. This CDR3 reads CASSYQTGGYGYGYTF. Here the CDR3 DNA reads TGTGCCAGCAGTTACCAGACAGGGGGCTACGGCTATGGCTACACCTTC.

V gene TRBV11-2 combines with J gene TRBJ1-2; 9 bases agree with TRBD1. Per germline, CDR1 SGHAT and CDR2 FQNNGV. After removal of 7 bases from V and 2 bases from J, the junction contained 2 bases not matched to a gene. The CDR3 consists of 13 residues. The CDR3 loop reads CASNGQGNYGYTF. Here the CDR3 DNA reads TGTGCCAGCAACGGACAGGGGAACTATGGCTACACCTTC.

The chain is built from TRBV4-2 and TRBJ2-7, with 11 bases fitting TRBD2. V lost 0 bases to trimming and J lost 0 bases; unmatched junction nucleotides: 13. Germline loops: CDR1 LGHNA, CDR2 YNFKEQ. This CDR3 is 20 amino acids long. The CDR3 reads CASSQDSRLAGGPGSYEQYF. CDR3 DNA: TGTGCCAGCAGCCAAGACTCTCGGCTAGCGGGGGGTCCCGGCTCCTACGAGCAGTACTTC.

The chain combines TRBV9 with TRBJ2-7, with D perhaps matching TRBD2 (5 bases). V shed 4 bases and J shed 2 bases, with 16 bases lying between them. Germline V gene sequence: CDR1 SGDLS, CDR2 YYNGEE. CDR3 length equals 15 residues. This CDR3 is CASSPEGQPAYEQYF. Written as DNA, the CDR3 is TGTGCCAGCAGCCCAGAGGGCCAACCGGCCTACGAGCAGTACTTC.

As DNA, the CDR3 is TGTGCCAGCTCGACAGGGCCCTCTGGAAACACCATATATTTT. This translates into CASSTGPSGNTIYF. The rearrangement links TRBV6-6 to TRBJ1-3; 7 nucleotides align to TRBD1. In germline, CDR1 is MNHNY, CDR2 SVGAGI (reference sequence). The CDR3 consists of 14 residues. J lost 0 bases, V lost 8 bases, and 4 bases had no gene match.

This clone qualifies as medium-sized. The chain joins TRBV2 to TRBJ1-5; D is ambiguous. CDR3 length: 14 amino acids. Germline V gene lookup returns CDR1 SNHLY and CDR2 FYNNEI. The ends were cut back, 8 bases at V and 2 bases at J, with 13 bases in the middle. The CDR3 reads CASVGDLGNQPQHF. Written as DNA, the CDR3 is TGTGCCAGCGTTGGGGATTTAGGCAATCAGCCCCAGCATTTT.

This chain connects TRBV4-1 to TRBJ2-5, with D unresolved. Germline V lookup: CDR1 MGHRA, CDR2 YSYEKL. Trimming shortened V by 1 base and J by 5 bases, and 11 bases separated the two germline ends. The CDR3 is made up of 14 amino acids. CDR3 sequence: CASSQALFLETQYF. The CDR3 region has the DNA TGCGCCAGCAGCCAAGCTCTTTTTTTGGAGACCCAGTACTTC.

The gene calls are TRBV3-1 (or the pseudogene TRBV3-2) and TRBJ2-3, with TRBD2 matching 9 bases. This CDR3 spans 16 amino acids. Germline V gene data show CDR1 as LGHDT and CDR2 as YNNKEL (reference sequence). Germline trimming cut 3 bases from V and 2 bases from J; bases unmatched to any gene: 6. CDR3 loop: CASSQVAGAITDTQYF. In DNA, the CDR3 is TGTGCCAGCAGCCAGGTAGCGGGGGCCATCACAGATACGCAGTATTTT.

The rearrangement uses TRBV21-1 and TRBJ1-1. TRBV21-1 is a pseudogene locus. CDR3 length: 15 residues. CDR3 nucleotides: TGTGCCAGCAGCAAAGTGAGGCATGTGAATACTGAAGCTTTCTTT. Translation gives CASSKVRHVNTEAFF.

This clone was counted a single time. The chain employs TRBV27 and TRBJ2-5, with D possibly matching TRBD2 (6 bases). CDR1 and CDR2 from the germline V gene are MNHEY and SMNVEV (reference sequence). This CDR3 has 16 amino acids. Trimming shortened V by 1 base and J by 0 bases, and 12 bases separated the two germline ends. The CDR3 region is CASSLWGLGYQETQYF. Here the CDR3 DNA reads TGTGCCAGCAGTTTATGGGGACTGGGGTACCAAGAGACCCAGTACTTC.

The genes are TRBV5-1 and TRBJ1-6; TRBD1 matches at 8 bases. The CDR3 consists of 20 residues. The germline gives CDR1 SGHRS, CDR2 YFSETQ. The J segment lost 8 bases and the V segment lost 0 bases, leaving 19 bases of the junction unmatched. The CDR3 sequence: CASSLGFELIRGLLDSPLHF. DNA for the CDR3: TGCGCCAGCAGCTTGGGCTTTGAGCTCATCAGGGGGCTTTTGGATTCACCCCTCCACTTT.

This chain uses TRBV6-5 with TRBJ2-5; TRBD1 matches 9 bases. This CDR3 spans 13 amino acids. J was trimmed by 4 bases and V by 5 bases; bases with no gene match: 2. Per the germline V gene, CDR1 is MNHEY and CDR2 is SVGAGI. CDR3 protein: CASSMGQGETQYF. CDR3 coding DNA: TGTGCCAGCAGTATGGGACAGGGAGAGACCCAGTACTTC.

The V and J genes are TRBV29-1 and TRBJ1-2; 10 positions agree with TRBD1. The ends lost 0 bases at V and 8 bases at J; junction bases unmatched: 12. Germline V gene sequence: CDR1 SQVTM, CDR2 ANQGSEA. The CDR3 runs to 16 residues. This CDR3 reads CSVEDFLETGGVGYTF. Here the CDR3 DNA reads TGCAGCGTTGAAGATTTTCTCGAGACAGGGGGCGTCGGCTACACCTTC.

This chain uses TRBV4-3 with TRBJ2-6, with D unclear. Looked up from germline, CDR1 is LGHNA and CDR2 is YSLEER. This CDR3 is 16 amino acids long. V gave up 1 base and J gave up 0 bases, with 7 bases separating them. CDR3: CASSQGEASGANVLTF. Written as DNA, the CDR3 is TGCGCCAGCAGCCAAGGAGAAGCCTCTGGGGCCAACGTCCTGACTTTC.

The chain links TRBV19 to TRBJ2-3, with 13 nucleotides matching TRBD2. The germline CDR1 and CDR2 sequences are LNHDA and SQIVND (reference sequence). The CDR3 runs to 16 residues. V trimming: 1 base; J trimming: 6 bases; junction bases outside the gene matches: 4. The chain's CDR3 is CASSIGTSGGRDTQYF. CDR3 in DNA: TGTGCCAGTAGTATAGGGACTAGCGGGGGACGGGATACGCAGTATTTT. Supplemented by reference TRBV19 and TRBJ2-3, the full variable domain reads DGGITQSPKYLFRKEGQNVTLSCEQNLNHDAMYWYRQDPGQGLRLIYYSQIVNDFQKGDIAEGYSVSREKKESFPLTVTSAQKNPTAFYLCASSIGTSGGRDTQYFGPGTRLTVL.

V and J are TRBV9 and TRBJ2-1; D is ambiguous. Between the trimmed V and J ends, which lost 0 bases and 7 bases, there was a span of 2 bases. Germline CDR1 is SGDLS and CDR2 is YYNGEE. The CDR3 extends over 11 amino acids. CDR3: CASSVENEQFF. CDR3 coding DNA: TGTGCCAGCAGCGTAGAAAATGAGCAGTTCTTC. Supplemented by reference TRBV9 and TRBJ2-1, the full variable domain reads DSGVTQTPKHLITATGQRVTLRCSPRSGDLSVYWYQQSLDQGLQFLIQYYNGEERAKGNILERFSAQQFPDLHSELNLSSLELGDSALYFCASSVENEQFFGPGTRLTVL.

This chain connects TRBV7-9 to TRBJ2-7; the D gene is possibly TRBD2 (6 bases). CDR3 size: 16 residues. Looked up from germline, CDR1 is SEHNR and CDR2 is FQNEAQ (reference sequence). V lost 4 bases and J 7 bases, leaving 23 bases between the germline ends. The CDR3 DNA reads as TGTGCCAGCAGCTCCCCGCGTGATGAACCCGGAGGGGAGCAGTACTTC. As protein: CASSSPRDEPGGEQYF. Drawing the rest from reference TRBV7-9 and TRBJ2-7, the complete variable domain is DTGVSQNPRHKITKRGQNVTFRCDPISEHNRLYWYRQTLGQGPEFLTYFQNEAQLEKSRLLSDRFSAERPKGSFSTLEIQRTEQGDSAMYLCASSSPRDEPGGEQYFGPGTRLTVT.

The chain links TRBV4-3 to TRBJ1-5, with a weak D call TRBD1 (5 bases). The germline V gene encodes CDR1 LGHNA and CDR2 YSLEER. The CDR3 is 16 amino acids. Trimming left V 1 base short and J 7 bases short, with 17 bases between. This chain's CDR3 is CASSQAPWGFRQPQHF. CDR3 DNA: TGCGCCAGCAGCCAAGCCCCGTGGGGGTTCAGACAGCCCCAGCATTTT.

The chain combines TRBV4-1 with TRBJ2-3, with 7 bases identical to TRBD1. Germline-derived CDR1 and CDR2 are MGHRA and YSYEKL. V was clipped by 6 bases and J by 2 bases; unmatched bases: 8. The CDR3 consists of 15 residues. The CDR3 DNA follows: TGCGCCAGCAGACAAACAGGGGCCTTCACAGATACGCAGTATTTT. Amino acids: CASRQTGAFTDTQYF.